This entry lists 18 T cell receptor beta chains sequenced from one sample in a study of blood T cell repertoires in COVID-19. Generated by immunoSEQ multiplex PCR, the TCRdb table keeps only in-frame clones and is missing some. The table records 70,000 to 95,000 clones, around 92% of them present only once. Sequencing used peripheral blood. The origin of the receptors is a woman in her fifties or sixties with active COVID-19.

The chain has TRBV7-9 and TRBJ1-6; D possibly corresponds to TRBD1 (5 bases). Germline V gives CDR1 SEHNR, CDR2 FQNEAQ (reference sequence). This CDR3 is 18 amino acids long. Trimming cost V 4 bases and J 1 base, with 17 bases left between them. In DNA, the CDR3 is TGTGCCAGCAGCTCGCCGTGGCAGGAGGGGTCCTATAATTCACCCCTCCACTTT. Protein sequence: CASSSPWQEGSYNSPLHF.

This chain uses TRBV5-1 with TRBJ2-2; D is possibly TRBD1 (5 bases). Germline CDR1 and CDR2: SGHRS and YFSETQ. Trimming removed 0 bases from V and 4 bases from J, with 13 bases in between. The CDR3 has 16 residues. The CDR3 region is CASSLEFARATGELFF. CDR3 bases: TGCGCCAGCAGCTTGGAGTTCGCCAGGGCCACCGGGGAGCTGTTTTTT.

This clone was counted a few times. The gene calls are TRBV7-9 and TRBJ1-2; 7 bases are a match to TRBD1. J gave up 7 bases and V 5 bases, and 10 bases lay outside the gene matches. Germline V CDR1 and CDR2: SEHNR, FQNEAQ (reference sequence). The CDR3 is 14 amino acids. The CDR3 bases are TGTGCCAGCAGCAACGGACAGGCCCGAGGTGGCTACACCTTC. Translating it yields CASSNGQARGGYTF.

The V call is TRBV28, the J call TRBJ2-1, with D perhaps TRBD2 (7 bases). Germline-derived CDR1 and CDR2 are MDHEN and SYDVKM. This CDR3 has 16 residues. Trimming pared 4 bases from V and 6 bases from J, leaving 19 bases between. CDR3 DNA: TGTGCCAGCAGTTCCCCCGGCGGGAGAGGGGGCAATGAGCAGTTCTTC. It is translated as CASSSPGGRGGNEQFF.

This sequence joins TRBV6-5 and TRBJ2-3, with 7 bases aligning to TRBD1. The CDR3 extends over 15 amino acids. Trimming removed 6 bases from V and 1 base from J; junction bases left unmatched: 7. Germline CDR1 is MNHEY and CDR2 is SVGAGI. The CDR3 region has the DNA TGTGCCAGCAGACTTGACAGGGTCGGCACAGATACGCAGTATTTT. Its translation is CASRLDRVGTDTQYF.

This chain links TRBV28 with TRBJ1-1, with no clear D. The CDR3 spans 11 residues. V was trimmed by 9 bases and J by 0 bases, leaving 5 bases between them. Looked up from germline, CDR1 is MDHEN and CDR2 is SYDVKM. The CDR3 here is CASQMNTEAFF. CDR3 bases: TGTGCCAGTCAGATGAACACTGAAGCTTTCTTT.

The chain recombines TRBV7-2 with TRBJ2-5; 9 positions agree with TRBD1. Germline loops: CDR1 SGHTA, CDR2 FQGNSA. This CDR3 region has 13 residues. V was pared by 3 bases and J by 4 bases, with 0 bases of the junction left unmatched. The CDR3 DNA reads TGTGCCAGCAGCTTGACAGGGGGAGAGACCCAGTACTTC. Protein product: CASSLTGGETQYF.

The genes are TRBV7-3 and TRBJ2-1; TRBD2 might be the D (5 bases). The ends were cut back, 5 bases at V and 9 bases at J, with 23 bases in the middle. Germline CDR1 SGHTA, CDR2 FQGTGA. The CDR3 is made up of 16 amino acids. The CDR3 region has the DNA TGTGCCAGCAGCCCCACTGGAACTAGAGCCCAGCGTGAGCAGTTCTTC. As protein: CASSPTGTRAQREQFF.

The CDR3 sequence: CASSLSRRQNTGELFF. The CDR3 region has the DNA TGTGCCAGCAGTTTATCCCGACGACAGAACACCGGGGAGCTGTTTTTT. The chain combines TRBV27 with TRBJ2-2; D gene uncertain. V was clipped by 0 bases and J by 1 base, with 9 bases between them. The CDR3 totals 16 residues. Germline V gives CDR1 MNHEY, CDR2 SMNVEV (reference sequence).

The CDR3 nucleotides read TGCGCCAGCAGCCCCGGGACTAACCAAGAGACCCAGTACTTC. It translates to CASSPGTNQETQYF. The genes are TRBV5-1 and TRBJ2-5; 7 bases are a match to TRBD2. The length of the CDR3 is 14 residues. Germline assignment: CDR1 SGHRS and CDR2 YFSETQ. V lost 4 bases and J lost 0; bases outside the gene matches: 3. Combining the CDR3 with reference TRBV5-1 and TRBJ2-5 gives the whole variable domain KAGVTQTPRYLIKTRGQQVTLSCSPISGHRSVSWYQQTPGQGLQFLFEYFSETQRNKGNFPGRFSGRQFSNSRSEMNVSTLELGDSALYLCASSPGTNQETQYFGPGTRLLVL.

The chain links TRBV7-2 to TRBJ1-3; D is possibly TRBD1 (6 bases). The germline gives CDR1 SGHTA, CDR2 FQGNSA. The CDR3 is 14 amino acids. V lost 5 bases and J lost 5, with 13 bases in between. The chain's CDR3 is CASSTGGSRNTIYF. For the CDR3, the DNA is TGTGCCAGCAGCACGGGGGGCAGCCGAAACACCATATATTTT.

The chain combines TRBV27 with TRBJ2-6; D not resolved. Between the trimmed V and J ends, which lost 4 bases and 3 bases, there was a span of 7 bases. Per germline, CDR1 MNHEY and CDR2 SMNVEV (reference sequence). The CDR3 runs 14 residues. The CDR3 DNA follows: TGTGCCAGCAGTTCGCGCGTTGGGGCCAACGTCCTGACTTTC. Encoded protein: CASSSRVGANVLTF.

The rearrangement links TRBV5-1 to TRBJ1-2; TRBD1 matches 7 bases. The CDR3 loop spans 14 amino acids. Germline V gene sequence: CDR1 SGHRS, CDR2 YFSETQ. Trimming at V came to 4 bases and at J to 8 bases, leaving 11 bases not matched to a gene. CDR3 in amino acids: CASSPGQGVEGYTF. The CDR3 DNA is TGCGCCAGCAGCCCCGGGCAGGGGGTTGAAGGCTACACCTTC.

The count of this clone is one. The chain's CDR3 is CASTSNRVNYGYTF. CDR3 DNA: TGTGCCAGCACGTCAAACAGGGTTAACTATGGCTACACCTTC. The chain links TRBV6-5 to TRBJ1-2; a possible D gene is TRBD1 (6 bases). The germline V gene has CDR1 MNHEY and CDR2 SVGAGI. The CDR3 is 14 residues long. Trimming removed 7 bases at V and 1 base at J, with 13 bases between.

J is TRBJ1-1 and V is TRBV7-2, with TRBD1 identical over 7 bases. The CDR3 has 14 residues. CDR1 and CDR2 (germline): SGHTA, FQGNSA. Unmatched junction bases numbered 9, after V lost 5 bases and J lost 6 bases. In DNA form, the CDR3 reads TGTGCCAGCAGCGTACAGGGGTCTCGGGCTGAAGCTTTCTTT. Its protein is CASSVQGSRAEAFF.

This clone was seen once. The chain employs TRBV30 and TRBJ2-1; a possible D gene is TRBD1 (6 bases). V gave up 3 bases and J gave up 5 bases, with 17 bases separating them. This CDR3 spans 15 amino acids. The germline V gene has CDR1 GTSNPN and CDR2 SVGIG (reference sequence). The CDR3 here is CAWRAGTRSDNEQFF. As DNA, the CDR3 is TGTGCCTGGAGAGCCGGGACACGGTCCGACAATGAGCAGTTCTTC.

This clone was seen once. The rearrangement links TRBV7-6 to TRBJ1-5; 7 bases match TRBD1. Germline V gene sequence: CDR1 SGHVS, CDR2 FNYEAQ. The CDR3 spans 15 residues. The V gene end was trimmed by 4 bases and the J gene end by 4 bases; junction bases not matched to a gene: 7. As DNA, the CDR3 is TGTGCCAGCAGCTCCGGGACAGAAAGAAATCAGCCCCAGCATTTT. Protein: CASSSGTERNQPQHF.

This chain uses TRBV7-8 with TRBJ1-5, with D unresolved. CDR3 size: 17 residues. Trimming took off 3 bases at V and 1 base at J, with 16 bases between the two ends. From germline, CDR1 is SGHVS and CDR2 FQNEAQ. CDR3 region: CASSFAGGSLSNQPQHF. In nucleotides, the CDR3 is TGTGCCAGCAGCTTCGCGGGAGGTTCGCTGAGCAATCAGCCCCAGCATTTT.